This TCR beta chain derives from a study of response to subunit inactivated influenza vaccine. Notes on the study in general: It was the authors' suggestion that each seasonal influenza vaccination recruits few new T cells.

Concerning this clonotype: The antigen remains undetermined.

TCRdb called the RT-PCR reads again in MiXCR, with one record for every CDR3 protein. The sample carries 530,000 or so distinct CDR3 sequences, about 12% recorded once. CDR3 length equals 17 residues. Germline V gene lookup returns CDR1 LGHNA and CDR2 YNFKEQ. With 4 bases removed from V and 3 bases from J, the gap between germline ends came to 18 bases. This sequence was found in a man aged 50 to 60 who received an inactivated influenza vaccine. The chain uses TRBV4-2 and TRBJ2-2, with a weak D call TRBD2 (7 bases). Sequenced here: PBMCs from blood, sampled on the day of vaccination. The CDR3 region has the DNA TGTGCCAGCAGCCCCTCAAGGGGGGGTGAATACACCGGGGAGCTGTTTTTT. Amino acid sequence: CASSPSRGGEYTGELFF.